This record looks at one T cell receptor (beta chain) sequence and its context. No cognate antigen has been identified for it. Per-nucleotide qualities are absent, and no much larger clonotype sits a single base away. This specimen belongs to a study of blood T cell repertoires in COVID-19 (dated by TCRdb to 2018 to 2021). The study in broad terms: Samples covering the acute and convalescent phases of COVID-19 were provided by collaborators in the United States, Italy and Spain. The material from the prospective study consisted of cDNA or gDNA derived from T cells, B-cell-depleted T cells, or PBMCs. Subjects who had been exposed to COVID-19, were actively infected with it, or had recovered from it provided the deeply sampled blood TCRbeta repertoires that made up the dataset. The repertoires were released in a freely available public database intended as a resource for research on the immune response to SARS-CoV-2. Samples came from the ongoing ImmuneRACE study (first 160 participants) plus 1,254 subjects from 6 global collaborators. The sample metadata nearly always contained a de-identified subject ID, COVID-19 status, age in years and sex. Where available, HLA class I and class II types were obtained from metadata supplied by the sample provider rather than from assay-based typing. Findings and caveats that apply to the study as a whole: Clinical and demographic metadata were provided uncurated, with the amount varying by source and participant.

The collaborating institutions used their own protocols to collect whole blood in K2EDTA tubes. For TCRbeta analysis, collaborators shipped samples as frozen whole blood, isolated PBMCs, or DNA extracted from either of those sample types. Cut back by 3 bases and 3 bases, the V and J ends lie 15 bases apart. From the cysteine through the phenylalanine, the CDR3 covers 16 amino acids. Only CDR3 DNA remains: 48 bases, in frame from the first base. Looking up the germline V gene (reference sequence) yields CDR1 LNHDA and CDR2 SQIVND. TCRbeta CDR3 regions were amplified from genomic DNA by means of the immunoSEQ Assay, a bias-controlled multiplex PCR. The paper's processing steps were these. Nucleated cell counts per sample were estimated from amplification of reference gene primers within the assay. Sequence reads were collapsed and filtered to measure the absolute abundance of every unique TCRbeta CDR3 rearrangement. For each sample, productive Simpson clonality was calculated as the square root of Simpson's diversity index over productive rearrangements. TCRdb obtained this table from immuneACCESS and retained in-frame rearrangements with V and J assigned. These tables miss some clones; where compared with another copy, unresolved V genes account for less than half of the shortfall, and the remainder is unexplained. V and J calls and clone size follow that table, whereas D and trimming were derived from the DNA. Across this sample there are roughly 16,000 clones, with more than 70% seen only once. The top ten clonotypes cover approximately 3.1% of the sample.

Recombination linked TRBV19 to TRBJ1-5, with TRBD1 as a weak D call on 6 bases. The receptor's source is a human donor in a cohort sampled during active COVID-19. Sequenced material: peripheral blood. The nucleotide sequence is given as TGTGCCAGTAGTATGGGACGGGGGGCAGACAATCAGCCCCAGCATTTT. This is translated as CASSMGRGADNQPQHF.